These 24 T cell receptor beta chains originate from one sample sequenced in a study of shared clonotypes between healthy human individuals. The method was immunoSEQ multiplex PCR; TCRdb's version includes in-frame clones alone and lacks a portion of them. The repertoire holds some 580,000 clones, with 97% as singletons. Sequenced material: naive CD4+ T cells sorted from blood. The subset is: CD45RA+ positively selected. These receptors originate from a woman aged 25 to 39 in good health.

The chain's CDR3 is CASSEKSYEQYF. CDR3 bases: TGTGCCAGCAGTGAAAAGAGCTACGAGCAGTACTTC. This sequence joins TRBV6-1 and TRBJ2-7; no firm D call. The CDR3 is 12 amino acids. V lost 2 bases and J lost 3, with 5 bases in between. Germline CDR1 and CDR2: MNHNS and SASEGT.

The rearrangement links TRBV6-6 to TRBJ1-2; no firm D call. This CDR3 is built from 15 residues. Germline lookup yields CDR1 MNHNY and CDR2 SVGAGI (reference sequence). V was shortened by 2 bases and J by 8 bases, with 18 bases between the two germline ends. The DNA of the CDR3 is TGTGCCAGCAGTTACGGGGAAGGATTCAAAGGGGGCTACACCTTC. Its protein product is CASSYGEGFKGGYTF.

For the CDR3, the DNA is TGTGCCAGTAGTATGGGGACTAGCGGGAGTACAGATACGCAGTATTTT. This translates into CASSMGTSGSTDTQYF. This chain links TRBV19 with TRBJ2-3; TRBD2 agrees at 14 bases. The ends lost 3 bases at V and 3 bases at J; junction bases unmatched: 2. The CDR3 has 16 residues. Per germline, CDR1 LNHDA and CDR2 SQIVND (reference sequence).

V and J are TRBV2 and TRBJ2-2; D unresolved. V was pared by 2 bases and J by 7 bases, with 5 bases between. Germline loops: CDR1 SNHLY, CDR2 FYNNEI. This CDR3 has 12 amino acids. CDR3 residues: CASSEKGGELFF. The DNA for the CDR3 is TGTGCCAGCAGTGAAAAGGGCGGGGAGCTGTTTTTT.

The chain recombines TRBV5-1 with TRBJ2-3; D may be TRBD1 (5 bases). Germline CDR1 and CDR2: SGHRS and YFSETQ. The CDR3 covers 15 residues. V lost 4 bases and J 6 bases, leaving 18 bases between the germline ends. The DNA for the CDR3 is TGCGCCAGCAGCGACGAGACAGCGACCGGGGATACGCAGTATTTT. Its translation is CASSDETATGDTQYF.

The chain recombines TRBV5-1 with TRBJ2-6, with D perhaps assigned TRBD1 or TRBD2 (5 bases each). CDR3 length equals 16 residues. Germline V lookup: CDR1 SGHRS, CDR2 YFSETQ. V was cut by 1 base and J by 5 bases, with 13 bases left in between. The CDR3 DNA follows: TGCGCCAGCAGCTTGAGGAATGAGGGGTGGGCCAACGTCCTGACTTTC. It yields the protein CASSLRNEGWANVLTF.

Comment on this clone: Other DNA sequences in this specimen translate into the identical CDR3. This chain joins TRBV30 and TRBJ2-7; D is unresolved. The germline V gene has CDR1 GTSNPN and CDR2 SVGIG (reference sequence). The ends were cut back, 0 bases at V and 3 bases at J, with 6 bases in the middle. This CDR3 region has 12 residues. The CDR3 region is CAWSVLGYEQYF. The CDR3 DNA reads as TGTGCCTGGAGTGTTCTGGGCTACGAGCAGTACTTC. The full variable domain, in which reference TRBV30 and TRBJ2-7 provide the parts outside the CDR3, is SQTIHQWPATLVQPVGSPLSLECTVEGTSNPNLYWYRQAAGRGLQLLFYSVGIGQISSEVPQNLSASRPQDRQFILSSKKLLLSDSGFYLCAWSVLGYEQYFGPGTRLTVT.

The gene calls are TRBV2 and TRBJ1-1; maybe TRBD1 (5 bases). Trimming cost V 5 bases and J 2 bases, with 9 bases left between them. CDR3 size: 13 residues. The germline CDR1 and CDR2 sequences are SNHLY and FYNNEI. Written as DNA, the CDR3 is TGTGCCAGCAGTTTGGGACCTAACACTGAAGCTTTCTTT. Its translation is CASSLGPNTEAFF.

This clone was counted once. The chain carries TRBV2 and TRBJ2-5; D is ambiguous. Germline V CDR1 and CDR2: SNHLY, FYNNEI. This CDR3 spans 13 amino acids. Trimming left V 8 bases short and J 5 bases short, with 15 bases between. CDR3 DNA sequence: TGTGCCAGCCGGAGAGAGCTATTGGAGACCCAGTACTTC. Amino acids: CASRRELLETQYF.

The chain employs TRBV28 and TRBJ2-1, with D hard to call. V lost 6 bases to trimming and J lost 6 bases, with 12 bases between them. The germline CDR1 and CDR2 sequences are MDHEN and SYDVKM. CDR3 length equals 13 residues. CDR3 loop: CASRASSPNEQFF. CDR3 DNA: TGTGCCAGCAGGGCATCGAGCCCCAATGAGCAGTTCTTC.

The rearrangement uses TRBV10-1 and TRBJ2-7, with TRBD1 matching 8 bases. J gave up 3 bases and V 5 bases, and 3 bases lay outside the gene matches. The CDR3 spans 13 residues. Germline V gene lookup returns CDR1 WNHNN and CDR2 SYGVQD (reference sequence). In DNA form, the CDR3 reads TGCGCCAGCAGTCGTGGACAGGGCTACGAGCAGTACTTC. It translates to CASSRGQGYEQYF.

This chain's CDR3 is CASSSRTGQGYGELFF. For the CDR3, the DNA is TGTGCCAGCAGCTCGAGAACGGGACAGGGATACGGGGAGCTGTTTTTT. The chain combines TRBV11-3 with TRBJ2-2; 9 bases line up with TRBD1. V lost 4 bases and J lost 7; bases outside the gene matches: 10. Germline lookup yields CDR1 SGHNT and CDR2 YENEEA. The CDR3 runs to 16 residues.

CDR3 in amino acids: CASSLEGTSGSQETQYF. The CDR3 DNA sequence: TGTGCCAGCAGCTTGGAGGGGACTAGCGGGAGCCAAGAGACCCAGTACTTC. The rearrangement links TRBV7-8 to TRBJ2-5; 14 nucleotides line up with TRBD2. In germline, CDR1 is SGHVS, CDR2 FQNEAQ. The CDR3 is 17 amino acids. J gave up 1 base and V 3 bases, and 4 bases lay outside the gene matches.

This chain connects TRBV4-2 to TRBJ2-7, with D possibly TRBD2 on 6 matching bases. The V end was cut by 3 bases, the J end by 0 bases, with 12 bases between. From germline, CDR1 is LGHNA and CDR2 YNFKEQ. The CDR3 extends over 15 amino acids. The CDR3 sequence is CASSHEGGPSYEQYF. The DNA of the CDR3 is TGTGCCAGCAGCCATGAGGGAGGACCCTCCTACGAGCAGTACTTC.

V gene TRBV28 combines with J gene TRBJ1-2; 7 nucleotides line up with TRBD1. The V gene end was trimmed by 4 bases and the J gene end by 4 bases; junction bases not matched to a gene: 3. The CDR3 covers 13 residues. In germline, CDR1 is MDHEN, CDR2 SYDVKM. The CDR3 spells CASSYTGAYGYTF. The CDR3 DNA reads TGTGCCAGCAGTTACACAGGGGCCTATGGCTACACCTTC.

The chain is built from TRBV11-2 and TRBJ1-1; the D is unclear. The length of the CDR3 is 13 residues. Looked up from germline, CDR1 is SGHAT and CDR2 is FQNNGV. V was pared by 1 base and J by 4 bases, with 7 bases between. Here the CDR3 DNA reads TGTGCCAGCAGCTTAGGGAAAACCACTGAAGCTTTCTTT. Translating it yields CASSLGKTTEAFF.

V gene TRBV11-3 combines with J gene TRBJ2-1, with TRBD2 matching over 11 bases. V was pared by 5 bases and J by 7 bases, with 7 bases of the junction left unmatched. Germline CDR1 and CDR2: SGHNT and YENEEA. CDR3 size: 15 residues. This chain's CDR3 is CASSRTSGSVNEQFF. CDR3 nucleotide sequence: TGTGCCAGCAGCCGTACTAGCGGGAGTGTTAATGAGCAGTTCTTC.

V usage is TRBV19 and J usage is TRBJ1-2; D possibly corresponds to TRBD1 (5 bases). The CDR3 contains 14 residues. V was trimmed by 4 bases and J by 5 bases, leaving 14 bases between them. The V gene's germline CDR1 is LNHDA and CDR2 SQIVND (reference sequence). Here the CDR3 reads CASSTRLGQYGYTF. The CDR3, as DNA: TGTGCCAGTAGTACCCGGTTAGGACAATATGGCTACACCTTC.

The CDR3 here is CASSLAGRIDTQYF. CDR3 sequence (DNA): TGTGCCAGCAGCTTGGCGGGGAGGATAGATACGCAGTATTTT. This chain uses TRBV5-6 with TRBJ2-3; possibly TRBD2 for D (6 bases). The germline CDR1 and CDR2 sequences are SGHDT and YYEEEE. The CDR3 contains 14 residues. Trimming removed 0 bases at V and 5 bases at J, with 10 bases between.

The J gene is TRBJ2-1, the V gene TRBV4-2; 13 bases agree with TRBD2. This CDR3 is 18 amino acids long. Germline V lookup: CDR1 LGHNA, CDR2 YNFKEQ. The V and J ends lost 1 base and 1 base, in that order; junction bases with no gene match: 4. For the CDR3, the DNA is TGTGCCAGCAGCCAAGGCTGGACTAGCGGGAGATCCTACAATGAGCAGTTCTTC. It yields the protein CASSQGWTSGRSYNEQFF.

The chain has TRBV7-9 and TRBJ1-1; 7 bases are shared with TRBD1. Germline CDR1 and CDR2: SEHNR and FQNEAQ (reference sequence). This CDR3 spans 17 amino acids. V lost 4 bases to trimming and J lost 1 base; unmatched junction nucleotides: 12. In DNA, the CDR3 is TGTGCCAGCAGCTCAGAACACAGGGGCGCTACGAACACTGAAGCTTTCTTT. This codes for CASSSEHRGATNTEAFF.

J is TRBJ2-1 and V is TRBV28; the D gene could be TRBD1 or TRBD2 (5 bases each). This CDR3 has 17 amino acids. In germline, CDR1 is MDHEN, CDR2 SYDVKM. Trimming pared 7 bases from V and 8 bases from J, leaving 27 bases between. The CDR3 region is CASTSPGWGTAGDEQFF. DNA of the CDR3: TGTGCCAGCACCTCCCCGGGTTGGGGCACGGCGGGCGATGAGCAGTTCTTC.

This rearrangement joins TRBV18 to TRBJ2-3; 11 bases line up with TRBD2. CDR1 is KGHSH and CDR2 is LQKENI in the germline V gene. V shed 3 bases and J 3 bases; nucleotides not matched to a gene: 5. This CDR3 is 16 amino acids long. The CDR3 DNA reads as TGTGCCAGCTCACCTTCCTGGACTAGCGGGACAGATACGCAGTATTTT. Translating gives CASSPSWTSGTDTQYF.

CDR3 sequence reads: CASRGHGNTEAFF. The CDR3 DNA reads as TGTGCCAGCAGAGGACACGGGAACACTGAAGCTTTCTTT. The rearrangement uses TRBV27 and TRBJ1-1; maybe TRBD1 (5 bases). The CDR3 runs to 13 residues. CDR1 is MNHEY, CDR2 SMNVEV, per germline (reference sequence). V was shortened by 6 bases and J by 1 base, with 9 bases between the two germline ends.